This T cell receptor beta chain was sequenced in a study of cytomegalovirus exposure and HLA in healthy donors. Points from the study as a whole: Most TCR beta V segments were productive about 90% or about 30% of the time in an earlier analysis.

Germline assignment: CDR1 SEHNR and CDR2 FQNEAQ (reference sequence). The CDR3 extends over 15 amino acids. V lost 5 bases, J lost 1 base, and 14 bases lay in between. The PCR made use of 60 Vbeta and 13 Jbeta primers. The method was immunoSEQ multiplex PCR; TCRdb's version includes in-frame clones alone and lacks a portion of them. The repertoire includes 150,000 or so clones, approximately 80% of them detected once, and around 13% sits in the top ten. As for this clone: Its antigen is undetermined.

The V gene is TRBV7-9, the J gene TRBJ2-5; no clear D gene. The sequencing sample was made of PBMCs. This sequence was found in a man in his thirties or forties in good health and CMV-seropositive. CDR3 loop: CASSPVPEVQETQYF. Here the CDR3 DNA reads TGTGCCAGCAGCCCTGTCCCCGAGGTCCAAGAGACCCAGTACTTC.